This TCR beta chain comes out of a study of blood T cell repertoires in COVID-19. The CDR3 spans 14 residues. CDR1 and CDR2 (germline): SGHNT, YYREEE (reference sequence). The germline V and J ends were trimmed by 1 base and 6 bases, with 11 bases remaining between them. The method was immunoSEQ multiplex PCR; TCRdb's version includes in-frame clones alone and lacks a portion of them. The sample has over 130,000 clones, around nine tenths seen once. Material for sequencing was peripheral blood. The TCR originated in a human donor in a cohort sampled during active COVID-19. V and J are TRBV5-4 and TRBJ2-1; maybe TRBD2 (5 bases). DNA for the CDR3: TGTGCCAGCAGCTTGTCGACGGACTTCAATGAGCAGTTCTTC. This sequence encodes CASSLSTDFNEQFF.